These 29 T cell receptor beta chains were sequenced from one sample in a study of vaccination effects on CD4 cells after COVID-19. Which antigens these TCRs recognize remains unknown. Profiled with immunoSEQ multiplex PCR; TCRdb holds only in-frame clones, not every one. In the table there are 20,000 to 25,000 clones, about four fifths of which are singletons. Ahead of sequencing, the ViraFEST assay grew antigen-specific CD4+ T cells using viral peptide pools. At the end of about 10 days of culture, CD4+ T cells were isolated. The person's infection with SARS-CoV-2, confirmed by PCR, took place between March and December 2020. Sequenced here: CD4+ T cells from PBMCs cultured with a peptide pool, sampled before COVID-19 vaccination. These receptors all come from a human donor who had a prior SARS-CoV-2 infection.

This clone turned up a few times. CDR3 sequence (DNA): TGTGCCACCAGCAGAGATGCCGGGACAACTGGGGCCAACGTCCTGACTTTC. Its protein product is CATSRDAGTTGANVLTF. The chain combines TRBV15 with TRBJ2-6; TRBD1 is a possible D gene (6 bases). Trimming removed 0 bases from V and 2 bases from J, with 11 bases in between. The CDR3 is 17 amino acids. Germline CDR1 and CDR2: LNHNV and YYDKDF (reference sequence).

This clone occurred once. The chain has TRBV4-3 and TRBJ2-6; the match to TRBD2 covers 12 bases. CDR1 and CDR2 (germline): LGHNA, YSLEER. V dropped 3 bases and J dropped 0; count of bases not matched to a gene: 9. This CDR3 region has 20 residues. DNA for the CDR3: TGCGCCAGCAGCCATCCTGGGACTAGCGGGTCGAGCTCTGGGGCCAACGTCCTGACTTTC. Translated, it gives CASSHPGTSGSSSGANVLTF.

The chain employs TRBV11-3 and TRBJ1-2; tentative D call: TRBD1 (5 bases). The V gene's germline CDR1 is SGHNT and CDR2 YENEEA. CDR3 size: 17 residues. The ends were cut back, 5 bases at V and 0 bases at J, with 19 bases in the middle. The CDR3: CASSRSRGRGTNYGYTF. The DNA of the CDR3 is TGTGCCAGCAGCCGCAGTCGGGGCCGAGGGACTAACTATGGCTACACCTTC.

The genes are TRBV7-2 and TRBJ2-3; 10 nucleotides agree with TRBD2. This CDR3 has 14 residues. CDR1 is SGHTA and CDR2 is FQGNSA in the germline V gene. Losses at the gene ends were 6 bases for V and 4 bases for J; bases not matched to a gene: 4. The CDR3 region is CASSPGLAPDTQYF. DNA for the CDR3: TGTGCCAGCAGTCCGGGACTAGCGCCAGATACGCAGTATTTT.

The rearrangement links TRBV18 to TRBJ1-5, with D possibly matching TRBD1 (6 bases). Germline values: CDR1 KGHSH, CDR2 LQKENI. CDR3 length: 16 amino acids. Trimming shortened V by 3 bases and J by 7 bases, and 19 bases separated the two germline ends. The DNA of the CDR3 is TGTGCCAGCTCACCTCTCCCCGGGGGGCAGGGCCAGCCCCAGCATTTT. Protein product: CASSPLPGGQGQPQHF.

V and J are TRBV5-4 and TRBJ2-3; 13 bases are shared with TRBD2. This CDR3 spans 18 amino acids. Trimming cost V 0 bases and J 8 bases; bases outside gene matches: 12. CDR1 is SGHNT, CDR2 YYREEE, per germline (reference sequence). This CDR3 reads CASSLDHGLGLAGSTQYF. The CDR3 DNA follows: TGTGCCAGCAGCTTGGATCACGGTTTGGGACTAGCGGGGAGTACGCAGTATTTT.

This clone was counted a few times. The chain couples TRBV9 to TRBJ2-3; 15 positions match TRBD2. The germline CDR1 and CDR2 sequences are SGDLS and YYNGEE. V shed 3 bases and J 1 base; nucleotides not matched to a gene: 12. The CDR3 is made up of 20 amino acids. CDR3 nucleotide sequence: TGTGCCAGCAGCGCGAGCGGACTAGCGGGAGGGGAGGGTGGCACAGATACGCAGTATTTT. Protein product: CASSASGLAGGEGGTDTQYF.

The V gene is TRBV5-6, the J gene TRBJ1-2; D not resolved. From germline, CDR1 is SGHDT and CDR2 YYEEEE. This CDR3 contains 14 residues. Trimming removed 1 base from V and 6 bases from J, with 13 bases in between. As DNA, the CDR3 is TGTGCCAGCAGCTTGTCCCCGGGAGGAGATGGCTACACCTTC. It translates to CASSLSPGGDGYTF.

The rearrangement joins TRBV5-8 to TRBJ1-3, with D hard to call. The V and J ends lost 5 bases and 4 bases respectively, with 7 bases between them. The length of the CDR3 is 12 residues. Germline V gene data show CDR1 as SGHTS and CDR2 as YDEGEE. The DNA of the CDR3 is TGTGCCAGCAGGAACCTCGGAAACACCATATATTTT. Its protein is CASRNLGNTIYF.

This chain joins TRBV6-5 and TRBJ2-1; the match to TRBD2 covers 9 bases. Trimming cost V 6 bases and J 8 bases; bases outside gene matches: 11. The CDR3 consists of 15 residues. Germline V gives CDR1 MNHEY, CDR2 SVGAGI. The CDR3 sequence: CASRVTSGSGDEQFF. The CDR3, as DNA: TGTGCCAGCAGAGTTACTAGCGGGTCCGGCGATGAGCAGTTCTTC.

The genes are TRBV5-1 and TRBJ2-3; the match to TRBD2 covers 13 bases. V lost 8 bases to trimming and J lost 4 bases; unmatched junction nucleotides: 7. The germline CDR1 and CDR2 sequences are SGHRS and YFSETQ. CDR3 size: 15 residues. The DNA of the CDR3 is TGCGCCAGTAGCCCGGGACTAGCGGGGCCAGATACGCAGTATTTT. It codes for CASSPGLAGPDTQYF.

The rearrangement uses TRBV5-1 and TRBJ2-2; no firm D call. Per germline, CDR1 SGHRS and CDR2 YFSETQ. V lost 4 bases to trimming and J lost 5 bases, with 9 bases between them. The CDR3 totals 13 residues. CDR3 DNA: TGCGCCAGCAGCCCGGGTGGGACCGGGGAGCTGTTTTTT. This translates into CASSPGGTGELFF.

The genes are TRBV7-8 and TRBJ1-1, with D tentatively TRBD1 (5 bases). Germline loops: CDR1 SGHVS, CDR2 FQNEAQ. The CDR3 contains 15 residues. The V gene lost 5 bases and the J gene lost 3 bases, with 16 bases spanning the gap. The CDR3 reads CASSGEASGDTEAFF. CDR3 nucleotide sequence: TGTGCCAGCAGCGGAGAGGCTTCGGGGGACACTGAAGCTTTCTTT.

The gene calls are TRBV27 and TRBJ1-1; D may be TRBD1 (5 bases). This CDR3 spans 15 amino acids. Trimming left V 1 base short and J 0 bases short, with 9 bases between. Germline V CDR1 and CDR2: MNHEY, SMNVEV (reference sequence). CDR3 in amino acids: CASSLLPGMNTEAFF. The CDR3 DNA is TGTGCCAGCAGTTTATTACCAGGGATGAACACTGAAGCTTTCTTT.

The chain has TRBV5-4 and TRBJ1-2; possibly TRBD1 for D (5 bases). The CDR3 is 14 residues long. Trimming left V 5 bases short and J 2 bases short, with 13 bases between. Germline CDR1 and CDR2: SGHNT and YYREEE (reference sequence). Here the CDR3 reads CASRPLGDNYGYTF. The CDR3 coding sequence is TGTGCCAGCAGACCTCTTGGGGACAACTATGGCTACACCTTC.

The chain recombines TRBV7-9 with TRBJ2-3; 8 bases line up with TRBD2. Germline V gives CDR1 SEHNR, CDR2 FQNEAQ (reference sequence). The CDR3 covers 16 residues. Trimming took 1 base from V and 0 from J; bases not matched to a gene: 3. CDR3 protein: CASSLEAGGSTDTQYF. CDR3 nucleotides: TGTGCCAGCAGCTTAGAGGCGGGAGGCAGCACAGATACGCAGTATTTT.

The gene calls are TRBV11-3 and TRBJ2-7; perhaps TRBD1 as D (6 bases). Trimming stripped 0 bases from V and 2 bases from J, with 8 bases between. This CDR3 region has 14 residues. Germline V gene data show CDR1 as SGHNT and CDR2 as YENEEA. The CDR3 nucleotides read TGTGCCAGCAGCTTAGATGCAGGGGCCTACGAGCAGTACTTC. Protein sequence: CASSLDAGAYEQYF.

The chain joins TRBV20-1 to TRBJ1-5; 10 nucleotides align to TRBD1. The V gene's germline CDR1 is DFQATT and CDR2 SNEGSKA (reference sequence). J was trimmed by 2 bases and V by 3 bases; bases with no gene match: 4. The CDR3 runs to 15 residues. This CDR3 is CSASDRGLGNQPQHF. The CDR3, as DNA: TGCAGTGCTAGTGACAGGGGGCTCGGCAATCAGCCCCAGCATTTT.

This chain uses TRBV30 with TRBJ2-7; D is ambiguous. V lost 0 bases and J lost 5, with 8 bases in between. Germline CDR1 reads GTSNPN; CDR2 reads SVGIG (reference sequence). The CDR3 consists of 12 residues. CDR3 coding DNA: TGTGCCTGGAGTGTAATGGACCACGAGCAGTACTTC. This encodes CAWSVMDHEQYF.

As DNA, the CDR3 is TGCGCCAGCAGCACGGGACTAGCAGTGTCTAATGAGCAGTTCTTC. Residues: CASSTGLAVSNEQFF. The V gene is TRBV5-1, the J gene TRBJ2-1; 9 nucleotides match TRBD2. The CDR3 runs 15 residues. Germline-derived CDR1 and CDR2 are SGHRS and YFSETQ. Losses at the gene ends were 4 bases for V and 7 bases for J; bases not matched to a gene: 9.

This chain joins TRBV29-1 and TRBJ2-7, with D possibly TRBD2 on 6 matching bases. The CDR3 contains 13 residues. Germline V gene data show CDR1 as SQVTM and CDR2 as ANQGSEA. Trimming left V 8 bases short and J 6 bases short, with 20 bases between. The CDR3 protein is CSLRDRPEGEQYF. CDR3 DNA: TGCAGCCTCAGGGACCGACCGGAGGGCGAGCAGTACTTC.

This chain's CDR3 is CASSPTSTEAFF. CDR3 DNA: TGTGCCAGCAGCCCCACCAGCACTGAAGCTTTCTTT. The rearrangement links TRBV7-2 to TRBJ1-1, with D uncertain. The germline V gene encodes CDR1 SGHTA and CDR2 FQGNSA. The CDR3 consists of 12 residues. Trimming pared 5 bases from V and 4 bases from J, leaving 8 bases between. Variable domain in full (rest from reference TRBV7-2 and TRBJ1-1): GAGVSQSPSNKVTEKGKDVELRCDPISGHTALYWYRQSLGQGLEFLIYFQGNSAPDKSGLPSDRFSAERTGGSVSTLTIQRTQQEDSAVYLCASSPTSTEAFFGQGTRLTVV.

The chain employs TRBV5-1 and TRBJ2-1, with no clear D. The CDR3 is 15 residues long. With 5 bases removed from V and 0 bases from J, the gap between germline ends came to 12 bases. In germline, CDR1 is SGHRS, CDR2 YFSETQ. The CDR3 loop reads CASSQGLSSYNEQFF. CDR3 sequence (DNA): TGCGCCAGCAGTCAAGGTCTTAGCTCCTACAATGAGCAGTTCTTC.

The chain links TRBV4-2 to TRBJ1-5; a weak D match, TRBD1 (6 bases). This CDR3 region has 15 residues. Trimming shortened V by 0 bases and J by 7 bases, and 13 bases separated the two germline ends. CDR1 is LGHNA and CDR2 is YNFKEQ in the germline V gene. CDR3 DNA sequence: TGTGCCAGCAGCCAAGACGACAGGTTTGGGCAGCCCCAGCATTTT. Translation gives CASSQDDRFGQPQHF.

The V gene is TRBV7-6, the J gene TRBJ2-1; D not certain. The CDR3 spans 13 residues. Germline CDR1 reads SGHVS; CDR2 reads FNYEAQ. V shed 3 bases and J shed 3 bases, with 6 bases lying between them. CDR3 loop: CASSLSDYNEQFF. The DNA for the CDR3 is TGTGCCAGCAGCTTGAGCGACTACAATGAGCAGTTCTTC. Looking up the rest from reference TRBV7-6 and TRBJ2-1 gives the full variable domain: GAGVSQSPRYKVTKRGQDVALRCDPISGHVSLYWYRQALGQGPEFLTYFNYEAQQDKSGLPNDRFSAERPEGSISTLTIQRTEQRDSAMYRCASSLSDYNEQFFGPGTRLTVL.

V usage is TRBV6-5 and J usage is TRBJ2-7; 9 nucleotides agree with TRBD2. The V gene's germline CDR1 is MNHEY and CDR2 SVGAGI. CDR3 length: 13 amino acids. Unmatched junction bases numbered 0, after V lost 6 bases and J lost 0 bases. The CDR3: CASRTSGSYEQYF. CDR3 in DNA: TGTGCCAGCAGGACTAGCGGCTCCTACGAGCAGTACTTC.

The gene calls are TRBV10-1 and TRBJ2-1, with 10 positions matching TRBD2. The germline CDR1 and CDR2 sequences are WNHNN and SYGVQD (reference sequence). Germline trimming cut 10 bases from V and 5 bases from J; bases unmatched to any gene: 14. The CDR3 spans 16 residues. The CDR3, as DNA: TGCGCCACCTCGGGAGAACTAGCGGGAACAAACAATGAGCAGTTCTTC. Translated, it gives CATSGELAGTNNEQFF.

V and J are TRBV11-3 and TRBJ2-3; D unresolved. The length of the CDR3 is 11 residues. The V end was cut by 6 bases, the J end by 7 bases, with 8 bases between. Germline assignment: CDR1 SGHNT and CDR2 YENEEA. The CDR3: CASSIGYTQYF. Written as DNA, the CDR3 is TGTGCCAGCAGTATTGGGTATACGCAGTATTTT.

This chain connects TRBV5-5 to TRBJ2-3, with D possibly TRBD2 on 5 matching bases. Trimming stripped 2 bases from V and 0 bases from J, with 10 bases between. The CDR3 spans 15 residues. Germline CDR1 and CDR2: SGHKS and YYEKEE (reference sequence). The CDR3 DNA is TGTGCCAGCAGCTTTTCCCGGACTAGCACAGATACGCAGTATTTT. Translated, it gives CASSFSRTSTDTQYF.